The present entry profiles one T cell receptor (beta chain) with its context. Its antigen is unknown. While the first cohort had fewer than 850 subjects, the donors belonged to the separate validation cohort of more than 95 subjects. V was clipped by 5 bases and J by 4 bases, with 12 bases between them. Germline V CDR1 and CDR2: KGHSH, LQKENI. This CDR3 spans 13 amino acids. These data originate in a study of cytomegalovirus exposure and HLA in healthy donors. Study findings and constraints: CMV antigen specificity was confirmed in vitro for a few CMV-associated chains.

TCRdb keeps only in-frame clones here, not all; method: immunoSEQ multiplex PCR. Among some 130,000 clones listed, around 80% were seen once. Sequenced sample: PBMCs. This sequence originates from a man aged 25-45 years in good health and CMV-seropositive. The chain uses TRBV18 and TRBJ2-7; D perhaps matches TRBD1 (5 bases). The DNA for the CDR3 is TGTGCCAGCTCAAATCAGGGAAGGTACGAGCAGTACTTC. Amino acid sequence: CASSNQGRYEQYF.